These 15 T cell receptor beta chains came from one sample sequenced in a study of CD4 T cells in relation to SARS-CoV-2 and coronaviruses. Unexposed donor CD4+ T cells date from 2011-2018, before the COVID-19 pandemic. The cells were cultured for approximately ten days before CD4+ T cells were isolated. These receptors' antigens are unknown. Data came from immunoSEQ multiplex PCR; TCRdb stores just in-frame clones and leaves some out. The table lists roughly 31,000 clones, 60% to 80% of them singletons. Source material: CD4+ T cells from PBMCs, cultured in vitro. The receptor source for this set is a human donor in good health.

The chain recombines TRBV9 with TRBJ2-1; no reliable D call. Germline CDR1 SGDLS, CDR2 YYNGEE. The CDR3 contains 13 residues. V was trimmed by 6 bases and J by 9 bases, leaving 16 bases between them. The CDR3 sequence is CASTPPSPGEQFF. The CDR3 coding sequence is TGTGCCAGCACCCCCCCCAGCCCGGGTGAGCAGTTCTTC.

V is TRBV7-2 and J is TRBJ1-4, with D maybe TRBD1 (6 bases). CDR3 length equals 15 residues. Germline CDR1 SGHTA, CDR2 FQGNSA. The ends were cut back, 1 base at V and 2 bases at J, with 8 bases in the middle. CDR3 bases: TGTGCCAGCAGCTTAGGACAGGTTACTAATGAAAAACTGTTTTTT. Its protein product is CASSLGQVTNEKLFF. Supplemented by reference TRBV7-2 and TRBJ1-4, the full variable domain reads GAGVSQSPSNKVTEKGKDVELRCDPISGHTALYWYRQSLGQGLEFLIYFQGNSAPDKSGLPSDRFSAERTGGSVSTLTIQRTQQEDSAVYLCASSLGQVTNEKLFFGSGTQLSVL.

The chain carries TRBV7-8 and TRBJ1-5; D gene ambiguous. Germline values: CDR1 SGHVS, CDR2 FQNEAQ. V lost 5 bases, J lost 5 bases, and 16 bases lay in between. This CDR3 is built from 15 residues. The CDR3 nucleotides are TGTGCCAGCAGCCCATGGACGGCAGGCTATCAGCCCCAGCATTTT. Translation: CASSPWTAGYQPQHF.

This sequence joins TRBV10-3 and TRBJ1-2; D might be TRBD1 (5 bases). Deletions cut 10 bases from V and 8 bases from J, with 26 bases between. The CDR3 is 15 amino acids. Germline V gives CDR1 ENHRY, CDR2 SYGVKD. The CDR3 bases are TGTGCCAGCAGGCCCCAGGCCAGGGAAGAGGAGGGCTACACCTTC. Translation gives CASRPQAREEEGYTF.

The V gene is TRBV11-2, the J gene TRBJ2-5, with D unresolved. V was pared by 2 bases and J by 1 base, with 11 bases between. CDR1 and CDR2 from the germline V gene are SGHAT and FQNNGV. The CDR3 length is 15 residues. The CDR3 reads CASSLTRPSQETQYF. CDR3 DNA sequence: TGTGCCAGCAGCTTAACCCGTCCCTCCCAAGAGACCCAGTACTTC.

The chain recombines TRBV6-5 with TRBJ1-4, with TRBD1 identical over 7 bases. V lost 1 base to trimming and J lost 7 bases; unmatched junction nucleotides: 9. The V gene's germline CDR1 is MNHEY and CDR2 SVGAGI. The CDR3 length is 16 residues. Written as DNA, the CDR3 is TGTGCCAGCAGTTACTTGCCCTCTGGGACAGTTGAAAAACTGTTTTTT. The encoded protein is CASSYLPSGTVEKLFF.

The chain links TRBV6-2 or TRBV6-3 to TRBJ2-7; possible D gene TRBD2, 5 bases. The CDR3 extends over 13 amino acids. Germline CDR1 reads MNHEY; CDR2 reads SVGEGT. The germline V and J ends were trimmed by 2 bases and 5 bases, with 10 bases remaining between them. The CDR3 nucleotides are TGTGCCAGCAGTTACGACTACCCCCACGAGCAGTACTTC. Its protein product is CASSYDYPHEQYF.

This chain uses TRBV6-6 with TRBJ1-1, with a possible D match to TRBD1 (5 bases). Between the trimmed V and J ends, which lost 5 bases and 4 bases, there was a span of 14 bases. Germline CDR1 and CDR2: MNHNY and SVGAGI (reference sequence). The CDR3 contains 14 residues. CDR3 DNA: TGTGCCAGCAGTGACCCTCCAGGGACCACTGAAGCTTTCTTT. It specifies CASSDPPGTTEAFF.

The V call is TRBV11-1, the J call TRBJ2-5, with 7 positions matching TRBD1. The germline V gene has CDR1 SGHAT and CDR2 FQDESV (reference sequence). CDR3 length equals 15 residues. V gave up 5 bases and J gave up 1 base; unmatched junction bases: 7. The CDR3 coding sequence is TGTGCCAGCAGCCAGTGGGACAGTCCCCAAGAGACCCAGTACTTC. Its translation is CASSQWDSPQETQYF.

This chain uses TRBV6-5 with TRBJ1-1; D not certain. V was cut by 2 bases and J by 1 base, with 8 bases left in between. This CDR3 is 14 amino acids long. Looked up from germline, CDR1 is MNHEY and CDR2 is SVGAGI. CDR3 in DNA: TGTGCCAGCAGTTACAATCAGAAGAACACTGAAGCTTTCTTT. This codes for CASSYNQKNTEAFF.

This clone appeared a single time. This rearrangement joins TRBV5-8 to TRBJ2-7; D is possibly TRBD2 (6 bases). The germline CDR1 and CDR2 sequences are SGHTS and YDEGEE. V lost 5 bases, J lost 1 base, and 13 bases lay in between. This CDR3 comprises 14 residues. CDR3 nucleotide sequence: TGTGCCAGCAGGCGGAGGGGCCAGTCCTACGAGCAGTACTTC. It specifies CASRRRGQSYEQYF.

V and J are TRBV7-9 and TRBJ2-3; D remains ambiguous. Germline CDR1 SEHNR, CDR2 FQNEAQ (reference sequence). The CDR3 has 11 residues. The V end lost 4 bases, the J end lost 2 bases, and 1 base lay between the germline ends. In nucleotides, the CDR3 is TGTGCCAGCAGCTCCACAGATACGCAGTATTTT. Protein sequence: CASSSTDTQYF.

The V call is TRBV18, the J call TRBJ1-6, with TRBD1 identical over 8 bases. Trimming at V came to 3 bases and at J to 2 bases, leaving 6 bases not matched to a gene. The CDR3 is made up of 17 amino acids. Germline V CDR1 and CDR2: KGHSH, LQKENI. CDR3 protein: CASSPGQGAAYNSPLHF. In DNA, the CDR3 is TGTGCCAGCTCACCCGGGCAGGGGGCTGCCTATAATTCACCCCTCCACTTT.

The chain joins TRBV6-5 to TRBJ2-1, with no clear D. The CDR3 sequence is 11 residues long. V lost 9 bases and J 0 bases, leaving 3 bases between the germline ends. The germline CDR1 and CDR2 sequences are MNHEY and SVGAGI. CDR3: CASFSYNEQFF. Written as DNA, the CDR3 is TGTGCCAGTTTCTCCTACAATGAGCAGTTCTTC.

The table lists this clone with a few counts. The chain's CDR3 is CASSLGAGTGRRPLHF. The CDR3 nucleotides are TGTGCCAGCAGCTTAGGGGCCGGGACAGGGAGGAGACCCCTCCACTTT. This sequence joins TRBV7-9 and TRBJ1-6, with 9 bases that match TRBD1. V shed 1 base, J shed 12 bases, and the junction held 10 bases outside the gene matches. This CDR3 contains 16 residues. From germline, CDR1 is SEHNR and CDR2 FQNEAQ (reference sequence). The entire variable domain, with the rest obtained from reference TRBV7-9 and TRBJ1-6, is as follows: DTGVSQNPRHKITKRGQNVTFRCDPISEHNRLYWYRQTLGQGPEFLTYFQNEAQLEKSRLLSDRFSAERPKGSFSTLEIQRTEQGDSAMYLCASSLGAGTGRRPLHFGNGTRLTVT.